Sequencing of this T cell receptor (beta chain) was carried out in a study of OX40 agonist ivuxolimab in advanced cancers. Data came from immunoSEQ multiplex PCR; TCRdb stores just in-frame clones and leaves some out. The table has under 85,000 clones, 86% seen once; the top ten hold approximately 2%. This CDR3 has 15 amino acids. The germline V gene encodes CDR1 LNHDA and CDR2 SQIVND (reference sequence). V shed 7 bases, J shed 3 bases, and the junction held 9 bases outside the gene matches. The sample consisted of CD4+ or CD8+ T cells sorted from blood, taken in a trial of the OX40 agonist ivuxolimab. The chain links TRBV19 to TRBJ2-7; 10 bases fit TRBD2. This clonotype originated in an adult with an advanced solid tumor such as melanoma, head and neck, liver or kidney cancer. Here the CDR3 DNA reads TGTGCCAGTACCCACATAGCGGGGGGCCTCTACGAGCAGTACTTC. This encodes CASTHIAGGLYEQYF. Looking up the rest from reference TRBV19 and TRBJ2-7 gives the full variable domain: DGGITQSPKYLFRKEGQNVTLSCEQNLNHDAMYWYRQDPGQGLRLIYYSQIVNDFQKGDIAEGYSVSREKKESFPLTVTSAQKNPTAFYLCASTHIAGGLYEQYFGPGTRLTVT.